The T cell receptor beta chain under discussion was sequenced for a study of blood T cell repertoires in COVID-19. CDR1 is SGHRS and CDR2 is YFSETQ in the germline V gene. Trimming at V came to 3 bases and at J to 7 bases, leaving 1 base not matched to a gene. The CDR3 loop spans 13 amino acids. Profiled with immunoSEQ multiplex PCR; TCRdb holds only in-frame clones, not every one. The sample lists hundreds of thousands of clones; around 92% were seen once. This clone was recorded once. This receptor was taken from a woman aged 25 to 39 with COVID-19, enrolled during active disease. Source material: peripheral blood. The chain links TRBV5-1 to TRBJ2-1; 10 bases match TRBD1. This chain's CDR3 is CASSWTGGNEQFF. For the CDR3, the DNA is TGCGCCAGCAGCTGGACAGGGGGGAATGAGCAGTTCTTC.